This TCR beta chain comes out of a study of blood T cell repertoires in COVID-19. Study in general: Sources were T cells, B-cell-depleted T cells, or PBMCs; the material itself was cDNA or gDNA.

Authors' analysis steps: Estimated nucleated cell counts came from reference gene primer amplification. Libraries were prepared by immunoSEQ multiplex PCR; TCRdb keeps only in-frame clonotypes and omits some of them. V and J calls plus clone size are reproduced from that table; the DNA served to infer D and trimming. This sample yields roughly 170,000 clones, of which about 80% are seen a single time; approximately 7.3% belongs to the top ten. This CDR3 contains 13 residues. CDR1 SGHRS and CDR2 YFSETQ come from the germline V gene. Trimming took off 5 bases at V and 2 bases at J, with 11 bases between the two ends.

This TCR was recovered from a human donor in a cohort sampled during active COVID-19. The rearrangement uses TRBV5-1 and TRBJ2-7; tentatively, D is TRBD1 (5 bases). The sequenced sample consisted of peripheral blood. The CDR3 region is CASSIGHTYEQYF. In DNA form, the CDR3 reads TGCGCCAGCAGTATCGGACATACCTACGAGCAGTACTTC.